This TCR beta chain was sequenced in a study of blood T cell repertoires in COVID-19 (TCRdb year 2020). About the investigation overall: Samples covering the acute and convalescent phases of COVID-19 were provided by collaborators in the United States, Italy and Spain. The material from the prospective study consisted of cDNA or gDNA derived from T cells, B-cell-depleted T cells, or PBMCs. Deeply sampled blood TCRbeta repertoires from subjects exposed to, actively infected with, or recovered from COVID-19 were included in the dataset. The repertoires were released in a freely available public database intended as a resource for research on the immune response to SARS-CoV-2. Samples were obtained from the ongoing ImmuneRACE study (first 160 participants) and from 1,000 to 1,500 subjects provided by 6 global collaborators. A de-identified subject ID, COVID-19 status, age in years and sex were almost always included in the sample metadata. Where HLA class I and class II types were available, the types were taken from metadata supplied by the sample provider, not from assay-based typing.

The CDR3 runs 15 residues from the cysteine to the phenylalanine. Only CDR3 DNA is held: 45 bases, read in frame from base 1. The germline V gene gives CDR1 as SGHVS and CDR2 as FQNEAQ. Trimming accounts for 0 bases at V and 5 bases at J, while the number of junction bases matched to no gene is 6. Broader findings and caveats from the paper: Clinical and demographic metadata were provided uncurated, with the amount varying by source and participant.

On this clone: This clone's antigen is unknown. Per-base qualities were not stored, and no clone one base away is much larger.

The collaborating institutions used their own protocols to collect whole blood in K2EDTA tubes. Collaborator samples were shipped for TCRbeta analysis as frozen whole blood, isolated PBMCs, or DNA extracted from either sample type. TCRbeta CDR3 regions were amplified from genomic DNA using the immunoSEQ Assay, a bias-controlled multiplex PCR. The original methods were these. The number of nucleated cells in each sample was estimated from the amplification of reference gene primers within the assay. Sequence reads were collapsed and filtered to measure the absolute abundance of every unique TCRbeta CDR3 rearrangement. For each sample, productive Simpson clonality was calculated as the square root of Simpson's diversity index over productive rearrangements. Held by TCRdb, this immuneACCESS table contains in-frame sequences only and omits some clones. Under half of the omission traces to an unresolved V gene where checked; the cause of the rest is unknown. That table gives V, J and clone size, and the DNA gave D and trimming. This sample has tens of thousands of clones in its table, and 86% of those were observed once. 2.5% to 3% of the sample goes to the ten largest clones.

The TCR originated in an elderly man with acute or convalescent COVID-19. Sequenced material: peripheral blood. The chain is encoded by TRBV7-8 joined to TRBJ1-2, with TRBD1 matching 7 junction bases. The CDR3 reads CASSLARGTAYGYTF. The DNA is as follows: TGTGCCAGCAGCTTAGCCCGGGGGACAGCTTATGGCTACACCTTC.